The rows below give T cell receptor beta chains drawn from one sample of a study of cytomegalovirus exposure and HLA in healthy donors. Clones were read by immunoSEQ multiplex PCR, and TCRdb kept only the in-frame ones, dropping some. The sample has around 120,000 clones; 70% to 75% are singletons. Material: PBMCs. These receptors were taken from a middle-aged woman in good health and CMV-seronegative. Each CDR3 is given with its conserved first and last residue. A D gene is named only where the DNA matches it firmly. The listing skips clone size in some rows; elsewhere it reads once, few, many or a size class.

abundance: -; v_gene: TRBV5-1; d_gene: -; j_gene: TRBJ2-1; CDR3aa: CASSFGGNQVRLSYNEQFF; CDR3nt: TGCGCCAGCAGCTTCGGCGGGAACCAAGTCCGTTTGTCCTACAATGAGCAGTTCTTC
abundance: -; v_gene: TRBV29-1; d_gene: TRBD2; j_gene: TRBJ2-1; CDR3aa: CSVYGGLAGRSYNEQFF; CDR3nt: TGCAGCGTTTATGGGGGGCTAGCGGGACGCTCCTACAATGAGCAGTTCTTC
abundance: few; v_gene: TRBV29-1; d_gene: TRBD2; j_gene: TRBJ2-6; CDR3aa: CSVESGGSGANVLTF; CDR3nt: TGCAGCGTTGAGTCGGGAGGGTCTGGGGCCAACGTCCTGACTTTC
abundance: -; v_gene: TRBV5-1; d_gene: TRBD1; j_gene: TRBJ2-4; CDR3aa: CASSPPRTGINIQYF; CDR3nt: TGCGCCAGCAGCCCCCCCCGGACAGGGATAAACATTCAGTACTTC
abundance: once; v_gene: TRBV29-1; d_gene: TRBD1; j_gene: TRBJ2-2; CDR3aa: CSVGTGWLGGELFF; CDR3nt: TGCAGCGTTGGGACAGGGTGGCTCGGCGGGGAGCTGTTTTTT
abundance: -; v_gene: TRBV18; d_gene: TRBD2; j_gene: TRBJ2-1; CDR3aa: CASSPRVGSGRINEQFF; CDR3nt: TGTGCCAGCTCACCACGGGTGGGTAGCGGGAGAATCAATGAGCAGTTCTTC
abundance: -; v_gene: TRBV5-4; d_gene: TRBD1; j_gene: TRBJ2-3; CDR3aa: CASSLRQGASDTQYF; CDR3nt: TGTGCCAGCAGCTTGAGGCAGGGGGCTTCAGATACGCAGTATTTT
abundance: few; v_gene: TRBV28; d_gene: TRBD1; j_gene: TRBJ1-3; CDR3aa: CASSFQGQGPGNTIYF; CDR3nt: TGTGCCAGCAGCTTCCAAGGACAGGGACCAGGAAACACCATATATTTT
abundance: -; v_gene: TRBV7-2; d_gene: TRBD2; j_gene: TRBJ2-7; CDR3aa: CASSETSLPYEQYF; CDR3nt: TGTGCCAGCAGCGAGACTAGCCTCCCCTACGAGCAGTACTTC
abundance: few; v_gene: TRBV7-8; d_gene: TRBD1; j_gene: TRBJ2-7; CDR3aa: CASSEKRDRGYEQYF; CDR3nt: TGTGCCAGCAGCGAGAAAAGGGACAGAGGCTACGAGCAGTACTTC
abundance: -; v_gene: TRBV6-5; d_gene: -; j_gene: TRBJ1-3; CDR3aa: CASSVNSGAGNTIYF; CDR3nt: TGTGCCAGCAGTGTCAATTCGGGAGCTGGAAACACCATATATTTT
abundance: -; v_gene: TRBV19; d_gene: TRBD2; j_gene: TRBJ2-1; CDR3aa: CASSPGTSPYNEQFF; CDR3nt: TGTGCCAGTAGTCCTGGGACTAGTCCTTACAATGAGCAGTTCTTC
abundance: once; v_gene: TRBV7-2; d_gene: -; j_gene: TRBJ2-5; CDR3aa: CASSPGRRRTVETQYF; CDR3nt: TGTGCCAGCAGCCCTGGAAGACGGAGGACGGTGGAGACCCAGTACTTC
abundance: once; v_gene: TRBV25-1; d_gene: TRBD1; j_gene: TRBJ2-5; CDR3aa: CASRTGTGEEETQYF; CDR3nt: TGTGCCAGCAGGACGGGGACAGGGGAGGAGGAGACCCAGTACTTC
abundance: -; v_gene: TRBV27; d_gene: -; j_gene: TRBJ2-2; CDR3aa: CASSLGQNTGELFF; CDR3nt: TGTGCCAGCAGTTTAGGACAGAACACCGGGGAGCTGTTTTTT
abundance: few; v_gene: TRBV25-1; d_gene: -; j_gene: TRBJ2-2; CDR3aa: CASSELGAMNTGELFF; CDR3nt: TGTGCCAGCAGTGAATTAGGGGCTATGAACACCGGGGAGCTGTTTTTT
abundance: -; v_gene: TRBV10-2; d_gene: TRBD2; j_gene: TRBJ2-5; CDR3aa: CASSEENSGGDIETQYF; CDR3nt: TGCGCCAGCAGTGAGGAGAACAGCGGGGGGGACATCGAGACCCAGTACTTC
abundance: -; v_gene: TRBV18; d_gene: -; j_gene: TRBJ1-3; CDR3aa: CASSGEWSSGNTIYF; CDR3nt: TGTGCCAGCTCAGGCGAATGGAGCTCTGGAAACACCATATATTTT
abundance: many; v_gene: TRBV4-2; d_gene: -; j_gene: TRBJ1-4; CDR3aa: CASSQDRGGGEKLFF; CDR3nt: TGTGCCAGCAGCCAAGATCGGGGGGGTGGTGAAAAACTGTTTTTT
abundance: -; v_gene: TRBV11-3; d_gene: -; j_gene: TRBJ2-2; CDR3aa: CASSLGPGELFF; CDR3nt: TGTGCCAGCAGTTTGGGGCCCGGGGAGCTGTTTTTT
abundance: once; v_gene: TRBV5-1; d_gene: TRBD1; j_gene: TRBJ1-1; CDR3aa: CASSLEGRGTEAFF; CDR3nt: TGCGCCAGCAGCTTGGAGGGCAGGGGGACTGAAGCTTTCTTT
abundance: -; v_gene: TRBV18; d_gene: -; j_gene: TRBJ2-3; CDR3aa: CASSPLEGRTDTQYF; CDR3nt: TGTGCCAGCTCACCGTTGGAGGGTAGGACAGATACGCAGTATTTT
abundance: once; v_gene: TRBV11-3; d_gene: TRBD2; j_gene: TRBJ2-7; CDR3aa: CASSLILALAGLYEQYF; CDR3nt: TGTGCCAGCAGCTTAATTCTCGCCCTAGCGGGACTCTACGAGCAGTACTTC
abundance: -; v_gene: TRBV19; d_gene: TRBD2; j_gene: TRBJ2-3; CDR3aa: CASRTSGRGIDTQYF; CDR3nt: TGTGCCAGCCGGACTAGCGGGAGGGGGATCGATACGCAGTATTTT
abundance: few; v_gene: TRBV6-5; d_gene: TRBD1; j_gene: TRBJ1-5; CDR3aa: CASRRTGVGQPQHF; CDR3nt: TGTGCCAGCAGACGCACAGGGGTCGGGCAGCCCCAGCATTTT
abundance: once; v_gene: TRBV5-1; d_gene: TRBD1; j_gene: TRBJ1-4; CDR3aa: CASSDRTGNSEKLFF; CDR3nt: TGCGCCAGCAGCGATCGGACAGGGAATAGCGAAAAACTGTTTTTT
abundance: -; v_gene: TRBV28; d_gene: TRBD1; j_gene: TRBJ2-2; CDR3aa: CASTRGGQGAGELFF; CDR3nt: TGTGCCAGCACTCGGGGTGGACAGGGGGCCGGGGAGCTGTTTTTT
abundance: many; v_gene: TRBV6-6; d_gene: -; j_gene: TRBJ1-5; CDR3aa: CASATGQPQHF; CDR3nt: TGTGCCAGCGCCACGGGTCAGCCCCAGCATTTT
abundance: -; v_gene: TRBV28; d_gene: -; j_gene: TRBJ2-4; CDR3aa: CASSLRTTIAKNIQYF; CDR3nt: TGTGCCAGCAGTTTACGAACTACTATAGCCAAAAACATTCAGTACTTC
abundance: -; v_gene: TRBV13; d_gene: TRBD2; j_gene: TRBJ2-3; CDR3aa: CASSTTGLAGALITDTQYF; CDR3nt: TGTGCCAGCAGCACAACTGGACTAGCGGGGGCGTTAATCACAGATACGCAGTATTTT
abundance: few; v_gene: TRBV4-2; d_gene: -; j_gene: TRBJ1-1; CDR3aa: CASSPGQNLGKDTEAFF; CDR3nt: TGTGCCAGCAGCCCCGGACAGAACCTGGGAAAGGACACTGAAGCTTTCTTT
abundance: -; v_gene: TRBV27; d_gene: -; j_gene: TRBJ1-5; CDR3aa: CASSSMSWGLGDQPQHF; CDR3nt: TGTGCCAGCAGTTCAATGAGCTGGGGGCTGGGGGATCAGCCCCAGCATTTT
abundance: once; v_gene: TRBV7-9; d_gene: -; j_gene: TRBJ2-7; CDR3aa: CASRQGPEQYF; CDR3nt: TGTGCCAGCAGACAGGGCCCCGAGCAGTACTTC
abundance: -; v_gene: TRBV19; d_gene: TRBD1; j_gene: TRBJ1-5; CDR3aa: CASSIRTGGMGSNQPQHF; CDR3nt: TGTGCCAGTAGTATTAGGACAGGGGGCATGGGAAGCAATCAGCCCCAGCATTTT
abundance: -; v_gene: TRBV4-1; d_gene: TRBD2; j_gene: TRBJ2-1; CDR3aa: CASSQAGGRGYNEQFF; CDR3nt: TGCGCCAGCAGCCAAGCAGGCGGGAGGGGTTACAATGAGCAGTTCTTC
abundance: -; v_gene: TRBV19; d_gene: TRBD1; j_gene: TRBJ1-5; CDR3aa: CASRDRVEQLQHF; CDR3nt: TGTGCCAGCCGGGACAGGGTCGAACAGCTCCAGCATTTT
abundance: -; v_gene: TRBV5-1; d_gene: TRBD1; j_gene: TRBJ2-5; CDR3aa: CASSFGQGTETQYF; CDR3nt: TGCGCCAGCAGCTTCGGACAGGGGACGGAGACCCAGTACTTC
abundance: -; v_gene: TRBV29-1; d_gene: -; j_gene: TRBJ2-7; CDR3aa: CSVRGSYYEQYF; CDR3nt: TGCAGCGTTAGGGGCTCTTACTACGAGCAGTACTTC
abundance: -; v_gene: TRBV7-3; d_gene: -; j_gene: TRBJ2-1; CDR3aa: CASSPNVATGSNEQFF; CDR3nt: TGTGCCAGCAGCCCCAACGTGGCTACAGGTAGCAATGAGCAGTTCTTC
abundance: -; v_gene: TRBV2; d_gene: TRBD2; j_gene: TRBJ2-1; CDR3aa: CASSGGLAGLVEQFF; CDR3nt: TGTGCCAGCAGTGGGGGACTAGCGGGATTGGTTGAGCAGTTCTTC
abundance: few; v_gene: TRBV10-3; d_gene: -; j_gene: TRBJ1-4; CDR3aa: CAISESQQGTNEKLFF; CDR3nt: TGTGCCATCAGTGAGTCCCAACAGGGAACTAATGAAAAACTGTTTTTT
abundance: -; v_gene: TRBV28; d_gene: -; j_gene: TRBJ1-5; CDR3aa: CASSLAGRVRQPQHF; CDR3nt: TGTGCCAGCAGTTTAGCGGGTAGGGTACGTCAGCCCCAGCATTTT
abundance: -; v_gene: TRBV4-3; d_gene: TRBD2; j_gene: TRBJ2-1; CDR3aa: CASSRTLRGGSYNEQFF; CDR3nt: TGCGCCAGCAGCCGCACTCTACGGGGGGGGTCCTACAATGAGCAGTTCTTC
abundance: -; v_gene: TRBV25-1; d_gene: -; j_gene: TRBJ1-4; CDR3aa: CASSESGTPNEKLFF; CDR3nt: TGTGCCAGCAGTGAATCGGGAACCCCTAATGAAAAACTGTTTTTT
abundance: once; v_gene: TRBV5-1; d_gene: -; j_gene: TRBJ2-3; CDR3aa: CASSYRESTSTDTQYF; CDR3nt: TGCGCCAGCAGCTACAGGGAGAGCACTAGCACAGATACGCAGTATTTT
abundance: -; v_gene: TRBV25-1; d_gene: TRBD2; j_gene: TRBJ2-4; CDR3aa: CASSESAGDENIQYF; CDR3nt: TGTGCCAGCAGTGAATCGGCGGGGGACGAAAACATTCAGTACTTC
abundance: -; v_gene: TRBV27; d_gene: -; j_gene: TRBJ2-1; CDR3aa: CASSLSRYDEQFF; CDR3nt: TGTGCCAGCAGTTTATCGCGGTACGATGAGCAGTTCTTC
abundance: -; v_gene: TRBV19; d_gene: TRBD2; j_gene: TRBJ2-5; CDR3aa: CASSLTTRSGGKETQYF; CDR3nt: TGTGCCAGTAGTCTGACGACTCGTAGCGGGGGGAAAGAGACCCAGTACTTC
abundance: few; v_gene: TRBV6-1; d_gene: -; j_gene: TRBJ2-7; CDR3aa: CASNRLSSYEQYF; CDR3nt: TGTGCCAGCAATCGCCTGAGCTCCTACGAGCAGTACTTC
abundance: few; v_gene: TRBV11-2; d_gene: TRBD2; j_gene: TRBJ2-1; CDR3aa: CASSLDLGAGGNNEQFF; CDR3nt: TGTGCCAGCAGCTTAGATCTCGGGGCGGGGGGGAACAATGAGCAGTTCTTC
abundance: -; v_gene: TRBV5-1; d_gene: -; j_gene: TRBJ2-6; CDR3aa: CASRLVPGANVLTF; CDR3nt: TGCGCCAGCAGGCTAGTGCCTGGGGCCAACGTCCTGACTTTC
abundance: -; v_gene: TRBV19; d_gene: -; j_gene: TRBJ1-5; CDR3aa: CASSTLQNQPQHF; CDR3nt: TGTGCCAGTAGTACCCTACAGAATCAGCCCCAGCATTTT
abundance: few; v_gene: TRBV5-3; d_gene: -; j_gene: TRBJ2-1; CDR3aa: CASSQAMSSYNEQFF; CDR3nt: TGCGCCAGCAGCCAGGCGATGTCCTCCTACAATGAGCAGTTCTTC
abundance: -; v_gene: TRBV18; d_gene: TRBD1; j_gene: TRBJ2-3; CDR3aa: CASSRGLTTGTGTDTQYF; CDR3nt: TGTGCCAGCTCGCGAGGGCTAACGACAGGGACAGGGACAGATACGCAGTATTTT
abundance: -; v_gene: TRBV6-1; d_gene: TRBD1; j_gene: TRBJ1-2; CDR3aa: CASRVTGSYGYTF; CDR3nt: TGTGCCAGTCGTGTGACAGGGAGCTATGGCTACACCTTC
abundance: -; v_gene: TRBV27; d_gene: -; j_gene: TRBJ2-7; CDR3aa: CASSLRPRVSYEQYF; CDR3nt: TGTGCCAGCAGTCTCCGCCCCAGGGTTTCCTACGAGCAGTACTTC